What follows is one T cell receptor beta chain and its context. The antigen is not known. As every portion of the isolated RNA was reverse transcribed, the sequencing read expressed TCRB transcripts. Profiling relied on immunoSEQ multiplex PCR, and the TCRdb table lists in-frame clones only, not all of them. The data hold more than 12,000 clones, with over 60% observed a single time. Via the markers CD45RO/CCR7/CD25/CD127/CD95/CD27, stem cell-like memory, regulatory, central memory and naive CD4+ cells were sorted. The sample belongs to a study of beta chain features in type 1 diabetes. Findings and limits, study-wide: All four CD4+ subsets from Type 1 diabetes patients carried moderately but significantly shorter TCRB CDR3s.

The receptor's source is a woman younger than 30 with type 1 diabetes. The material sequenced was stem cell memory CD4+ T cells from blood.

The CDR3 here is CASAPRSGTGFSEAFF. In nucleotides, the CDR3 is TGTGCCAGCGCCCCCAGGTCCGGGACAGGGTTCTCTGAAGCTTTCTTT. This chain joins TRBV18 and TRBJ1-1; 9 nucleotides align to TRBD1. This CDR3 contains 16 residues. Losses at the gene ends were 8 bases for V and 6 bases for J; bases not matched to a gene: 16. The V gene's germline CDR1 is KGHSH and CDR2 LQKENI.